These 14 T cell receptor beta chains share one sample of origin, sequenced in a study of shared clonotypes between healthy human individuals. Here immunoSEQ multiplex PCR was the method, and the copy in TCRdb shows in-frame clones only, minus some. The table has approximately 2,000,000 clones, around 90% seen once. The sample was naive CD4+ T cells from PBMCs. Subset described: CD45RA+ positively selected. All receptors come from a man younger than 35 in good health. Some clones in this sample may be carry-over from other donors' samples.

The chain joins TRBV6-5 to TRBJ2-3; TRBD2 might be the D (6 bases). Germline values: CDR1 MNHEY, CDR2 SVGAGI. The CDR3 is 16 amino acids. V was cut by 2 bases and J by 4 bases, with 16 bases left in between. CDR3 coding DNA: TGTGCCAGCAGTTACGGGACGCATGGAGGGGCAGATACGCAGTATTTT. It yields the protein CASSYGTHGGADTQYF.

Of note for this clone: The sample contains more than one DNA sequence encoding this CDR3. The chain links TRBV5-1 to TRBJ2-3, with D unresolved. The germline V gene encodes CDR1 SGHRS and CDR2 YFSETQ. V was pared by 0 bases and J by 1 base, with 3 bases between. This CDR3 contains 13 residues. DNA of the CDR3: TGCGCCAGCAGCTTGGTGGGCACAGATACGCAGTATTTT. Its protein is CASSLVGTDTQYF.

This clone was recorded once. This chain uses TRBV6-1 with TRBJ1-5; TRBD1 might be the D (5 bases). The ends were cut back, 2 bases at V and 1 base at J, with 12 bases in the middle. Germline loops: CDR1 MNHNS, CDR2 SASEGT. This CDR3 has 16 amino acids. CDR3 residues: CASSEWGILSNQPQHF. The CDR3 bases are TGTGCCAGCAGTGAATGGGGGATACTCAGCAATCAGCCCCAGCATTTT.

The genes are TRBV28 and TRBJ2-3; possible D gene TRBD2, 6 bases. CDR3 length equals 16 residues. The germline V and J ends were trimmed by 6 bases and 2 bases, with 18 bases remaining between them. The germline CDR1 and CDR2 sequences are MDHEN and SYDVKM. CDR3 protein: CASSPSHGSYTDTQYF. In nucleotides, the CDR3 is TGTGCCAGCAGCCCTAGTCACGGGAGCTACACAGATACGCAGTATTTT.

The chain is built from TRBV28 and TRBJ2-3, with 9 bases matching TRBD2. The CDR3 is made up of 16 amino acids. Germline CDR1 MDHEN, CDR2 SYDVKM. V lost 3 bases, J lost 4 bases, and 8 bases stayed unmatched. The CDR3, as DNA: TGTGCCAGCAGTTTGATGGCGTTAGCGGGAGCAGATACGCAGTATTTT. Translation: CASSLMALAGADTQYF.

The rearrangement uses TRBV19 and TRBJ1-2; 8 nucleotides align to TRBD1. Germline lookup yields CDR1 LNHDA and CDR2 SQIVND (reference sequence). The CDR3 runs to 15 residues. J lost 6 bases, V lost 2 bases, and 8 bases had no gene match. The CDR3 loop is CASSIFGQGADGYTF. Written as DNA, the CDR3 is TGTGCCAGTAGTATATTTGGTCAGGGGGCCGATGGCTACACCTTC.

With respect to this clone: At one end, the junction sequence differs from germline, possibly due to a read error. At the DNA level, this CDR3 is encoded by other sequences in the same sample as well. This chain uses TRBV6-6 with TRBJ1-5; no definite D call. Germline values: CDR1 MNHNY, CDR2 SVGAGI (reference sequence). The CDR3 extends over 14 amino acids. The CDR3 reads CASSYSPNNQPQHF. CDR3 DNA sequence: TGTGCCAGCAGCTACTCCCCGAACAATCAGCCCCAGCATTTT.

The chain recombines TRBV28 with TRBJ2-7, with D perhaps TRBD2 (6 bases). Germline V gives CDR1 MDHEN, CDR2 SYDVKM. V gave up 7 bases and J gave up 0 bases, with 19 bases separating them. CDR3 size: 16 residues. The CDR3 DNA sequence: TGTGCCAGCATGCTGGCGGGATCCCCTATCTCCTACGAGCAGTACTTC. Residues: CASMLAGSPISYEQYF.

The V gene is TRBV5-1, the J gene TRBJ1-2; 10 bases align to TRBD1. The germline V gene has CDR1 SGHRS and CDR2 YFSETQ. This CDR3 is built from 14 residues. J lost 6 bases, V lost 4 bases, and 6 bases had no gene match. The CDR3 coding sequence is TGCGCCAGCAGCCCCGGACAGGGGGGGAATGGCTACACCTTC. Its translation is CASSPGQGGNGYTF.

The V gene is TRBV15, the J gene TRBJ2-5; no clear D gene. The CDR3 has 13 residues. Germline values: CDR1 LNHNV, CDR2 YYDKDF (reference sequence). The V end lost 10 bases, the J end lost 5 bases, and 17 bases lay between the germline ends. In DNA form, the CDR3 reads TGTGCCAGCAAGTGGATACAGTCGGAGACCCAGTACTTC. Translating it yields CASKWIQSETQYF.

CDR3 sequence (DNA): TGTGCCAGCACTGGGGGGGGTAGAGGGACTAGCGGTTCCTACGAGCAGTACTTC. Amino acids: CASTGGGRGTSGSYEQYF. This sequence joins TRBV2 and TRBJ2-5; 11 nucleotides align to TRBD2. The DNA matches TRBJ2-7 better at its end, which makes the J call doubtful. From germline, CDR1 is SNHLY and CDR2 FYNNEI. The CDR3 is 18 residues long.

This chain uses TRBV4-2 with TRBJ2-7; 9 bases align to TRBD2. The trim removed 1 base at V and 7 bases at J, leaving 8 bases unmatched. Germline lookup yields CDR1 LGHNA and CDR2 YNFKEQ. The CDR3 has 15 amino acids. The CDR3 DNA reads TGTGCCAGCAGCCAAGGTGGACTAGCGTACGGAGAGCAGTACTTC. Translation: CASSQGGLAYGEQYF.

The genes are TRBV27 and TRBJ2-1; 12 positions match TRBD2. This CDR3 comprises 17 residues. The trim removed 8 bases at V and 0 bases at J, leaving 8 bases unmatched. The germline V gene encodes CDR1 MNHEY and CDR2 SMNVEV (reference sequence). The CDR3 protein is CASLGTSGRSSYNEQFF. In DNA, the CDR3 is TGTGCCAGCCTGGGGACTAGCGGGCGAAGCTCCTACAATGAGCAGTTCTTC.

The chain couples TRBV9 to TRBJ1-2; the match to TRBD1 covers 8 bases. CDR1 is SGDLS, CDR2 YYNGEE, per germline. V shed 0 bases, J shed 8 bases, and the junction held 9 bases outside the gene matches. This CDR3 is built from 15 residues. CDR3 coding DNA: TGTGCCAGCAGCGTAGCTTTGGACAGGGTCCAGGGCTACACCTTC. Translated: CASSVALDRVQGYTF.